One sample yielded the 17 T cell receptor beta chains listed below, sequenced in a study of vaccination and CD4 T cells after COVID-19. Cultured CD4+ T-cell DNA underwent Oncomine TCR Beta short-read sequencing. TCRdb re-derived calls from the PCR reads in MiXCR, one entry per CDR3 protein. The sample carries 9,000 to 15,000 distinct CDR3 sequences, 47% recorded once. Treatment described: approximately 9-day PBMC culture with coronavirus spike peptide pools or control peptides (ViraFEST assay). The antigens these receptors bind are not known. Sequencing was performed on CD4+ T cells from blood, cultured in vitro. The receptors come from a human donor who had recovered from COVID-19.

In regard to this clonotype: The junction and the germline gene differ at one end; a read error may be behind it. The rearrangement uses TRBV7-7 and TRBJ2-5; TRBD1 agrees at 8 bases. The CDR3 totals 17 residues. CDR1 is SSHAT, CDR2 FNYEAQ, per germline (reference sequence). CDR3 DNA sequence: TGTGCTAGCAGCTTATCCGCTCCGAGACAGGGGAGGGAGACCCAGTACTTC. It codes for CASSLSAPRQGRETQYF.

The chain has TRBV6-5 and TRBJ2-7; D not resolved. Germline-derived CDR1 and CDR2 are MNHEY and SVGAGI. The ends were cut back, 4 bases at V and 3 bases at J, with 13 bases in the middle. The CDR3 length is 14 residues. The CDR3 region has the DNA TGTGCCAGCAGTTTATCAATTGTCAACTACGAGCAGTACTTC. Its translation: CASSLSIVNYEQYF.

This chain uses TRBV11-3 with TRBJ1-1; possible D gene TRBD1, 5 bases. There are 16 residues in the CDR3. Trimming pared 0 bases from V and 5 bases from J, leaving 16 bases between. Per germline, CDR1 SGHNT and CDR2 YENEEA. DNA for the CDR3: TGTGCCAGCAGCTTAGATGGAAGGGGCGGAAGTACTGAAGCTTTCTTT. Protein product: CASSLDGRGGSTEAFF.

The chain carries TRBV30 and TRBJ1-2; D is unclear. The ends were cut back, 2 bases at V and 8 bases at J, with 15 bases in the middle. The CDR3 is made up of 13 amino acids. The germline gives CDR1 GTSNPN, CDR2 SVGIG (reference sequence). CDR3 residues: CAWSLSLDFGYTF. Written as DNA, the CDR3 is TGTGCCTGGAGTCTTTCCCTTGATTTCGGCTACACCTTC.

The chain has TRBV20-1 and TRBJ1-5, with unresolved D. Germline V lookup: CDR1 DFQATT, CDR2 SNEGSKA (reference sequence). Trimming took 3 bases from V and 3 from J, leaving 9 bases between them. The CDR3 sequence is 13 residues long. CDR3 DNA sequence: TGCAGTGCTAGGATCAGCCTCAATCAGCCCCAGCATTTT. Protein sequence: CSARISLNQPQHF.

By share of the sample, this clonotype is large. This rearrangement joins TRBV27 to TRBJ1-6; no definite D call. Trimming removed 6 bases at V and 6 bases at J, with 12 bases between. Germline V gene sequence: CDR1 MNHEY, CDR2 SMNVEV (reference sequence). The CDR3 contains 14 residues. CDR3 coding DNA: TGTGCCAGCAGAAGGCGACTGATTAATTCACCCCTCCACTTT. This translates into CASRRRLINSPLHF.

The J gene is TRBJ2-3, the V gene TRBV19; tentative D call: TRBD2 (5 bases). This CDR3 comprises 17 residues. With 6 bases removed from V and 1 base from J, the gap between germline ends came to 20 bases. Germline V lookup: CDR1 LNHDA, CDR2 SQIVND (reference sequence). The CDR3 loop is CASSLSGPGKGTDTQYF. The CDR3 DNA is TGTGCCAGTAGCCTATCCGGGCCCGGGAAGGGCACAGATACGCAGTATTTT.

The V call is TRBV20-1, the J call TRBJ2-1; tentatively, D is TRBD2 (6 bases). CDR1 and CDR2 (germline): DFQATT, SNEGSKA (reference sequence). Trimming removed 6 bases at V and 6 bases at J, with 18 bases between. The CDR3 sequence is 14 residues long. In nucleotides, the CDR3 is TGCAGTGCAATCCCCAGAACTAGCATCAATGAGCAGTTCTTC. As protein: CSAIPRTSINEQFF.

The DNA of the CDR3 is TGTGCCAGCAGTTTCGCGGGAGGGGATACGCAGTATTTT. As protein: CASSFAGGDTQYF. V gene TRBV6-5 combines with J gene TRBJ2-3; 9 bases fit TRBD2. Germline V gene lookup returns CDR1 MNHEY and CDR2 SVGAGI. CDR3 length: 13 amino acids. The trim removed 4 bases at V and 6 bases at J, leaving 2 bases unmatched.

The rearrangement uses TRBV11-2 and TRBJ2-2; 9 nucleotides line up with TRBD1. Germline V CDR1 and CDR2: SGHAT, FQNNGV. The CDR3 is 15 residues long. V dropped 4 bases and J dropped 5; count of bases not matched to a gene: 5. The CDR3 here is CASSSGQGPTGELFF. The CDR3 DNA is TGTGCCAGCAGCTCAGGACAGGGGCCTACCGGGGAGCTGTTTTTT.

This clonotype was counted a few times. The V call is TRBV20-1, the J call TRBJ2-7; perhaps D is TRBD1 or TRBD2 (5 bases each). CDR1 is DFQATT, CDR2 SNEGSKA, per germline (reference sequence). The V and J ends lost 5 bases and 3 bases respectively, with 14 bases between them. CDR3 length equals 13 residues. For the CDR3, the DNA is TGCAGTGCTCCGGGACCCCAAGACTACGAGCAGTACTTC. Translation: CSAPGPQDYEQYF.

This sequence joins TRBV12-3 or TRBV12-4 and TRBJ1-2; D is unclear. The ends were cut back, 7 bases at V and 5 bases at J, with 20 bases in the middle. The CDR3 length is 15 residues. CDR3 nucleotide sequence: TGTGCCAGCACTCCCGCTCCCAACCCAACGTATGGCTACACCTTC. Translated, it gives CASTPAPNPTYGYTF.

The V call is TRBV2, the J call TRBJ2-7; 9 bases are shared with TRBD1. This CDR3 contains 14 residues. V gave up 9 bases and J gave up 3 bases; unmatched junction bases: 9. Germline V gene lookup returns CDR1 SNHLY and CDR2 FYNNEI. The CDR3 nucleotides read TGTGCCAGTTCTAGGCGGACAGGGGACTACGAGCAGTACTTC. Amino acid sequence: CASSRRTGDYEQYF.

Only a few counts were recorded for this clonotype. The chain recombines TRBV12-3 or TRBV12-4 with TRBJ2-7; 8 bases are shared with TRBD2. Germline trimming cut 6 bases from V and 0 bases from J; bases unmatched to any gene: 7. This CDR3 region has 15 residues. The CDR3 loop reads CASSPTSGFSYEQYF. The CDR3 DNA is TGTGCCAGCAGCCCCACTAGCGGATTCTCCTACGAGCAGTACTTC.

This chain joins TRBV14 and TRBJ1-2; D might be TRBD1 (6 bases). CDR1 is SGHDN, CDR2 FVKESK, per germline. The CDR3 spans 13 residues. V lost 5 bases to trimming and J lost 8 bases, with 15 bases between them. The CDR3 sequence: CASSVQGGLGYTF. CDR3 nucleotides: TGTGCCAGCAGCGTACAGGGCGGCTTGGGCTACACCTTC. Looking up the rest from reference TRBV14 and TRBJ1-2 gives the full variable domain: EAGVTQFPSHSVIEKGQTVTLRCDPISGHDNLYWYRRVMGKEIKFLLHFVKESKQDESGMPNNRFLAERTGGTYSTLKVQPAELEDSGVYFCASSVQGGLGYTFGSGTRLTVV.

This chain connects TRBV9 to TRBJ2-3; 8 bases align to TRBD1. CDR3 length: 15 amino acids. Germline assignment: CDR1 SGDLS and CDR2 YYNGEE. The V gene end was trimmed by 7 bases and the J gene end by 2 bases; junction bases not matched to a gene: 9. CDR3 in DNA: TGTGCCAGCCAAATGACAGGGGAGAACACAGATACGCAGTATTTT. This translates into CASQMTGENTDTQYF. Based on the CDR3 plus reference TRBV9 and TRBJ2-3, the full variable domain is DSGVTQTPKHLITATGQRVTLRCSPRSGDLSVYWYQQSLDQGLQFLIQYYNGEERAKGNILERFSAQQFPDLHSELNLSSLELGDSALYFCASQMTGENTDTQYFGPGTRLTVL.

The gene calls are TRBV19 and TRBJ1-5; D not resolved. This CDR3 region has 11 residues. Germline values: CDR1 LNHDA, CDR2 SQIVND (reference sequence). Trimming removed 5 bases at V and 10 bases at J, with 9 bases between. DNA for the CDR3: TGTGCCAGTAGTGCCACGGAACCCCAGCATTTT. Translated, it gives CASSATEPQHF.